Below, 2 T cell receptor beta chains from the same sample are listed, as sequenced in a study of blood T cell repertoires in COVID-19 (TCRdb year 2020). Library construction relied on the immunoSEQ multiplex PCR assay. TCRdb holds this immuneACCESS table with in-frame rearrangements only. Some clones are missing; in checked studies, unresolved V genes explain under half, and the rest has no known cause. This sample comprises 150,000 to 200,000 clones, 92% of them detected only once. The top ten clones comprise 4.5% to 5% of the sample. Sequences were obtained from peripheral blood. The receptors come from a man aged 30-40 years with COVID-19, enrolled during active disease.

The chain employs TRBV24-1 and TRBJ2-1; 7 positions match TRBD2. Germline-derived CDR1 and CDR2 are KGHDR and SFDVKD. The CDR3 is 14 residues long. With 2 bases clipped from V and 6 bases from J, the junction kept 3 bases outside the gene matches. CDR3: CATSDSGGSNEQFF. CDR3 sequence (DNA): TGTGCCACCAGTGATTCTGGCGGGAGCAATGAGCAGTTCTTC.

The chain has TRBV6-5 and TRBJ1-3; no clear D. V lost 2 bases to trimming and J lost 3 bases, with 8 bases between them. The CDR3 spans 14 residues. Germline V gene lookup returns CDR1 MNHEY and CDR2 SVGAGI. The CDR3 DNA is TGTGCCAGCAGTTACGACGGGTTTGGAAACACCATATATTTT. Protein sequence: CASSYDGFGNTIYF.